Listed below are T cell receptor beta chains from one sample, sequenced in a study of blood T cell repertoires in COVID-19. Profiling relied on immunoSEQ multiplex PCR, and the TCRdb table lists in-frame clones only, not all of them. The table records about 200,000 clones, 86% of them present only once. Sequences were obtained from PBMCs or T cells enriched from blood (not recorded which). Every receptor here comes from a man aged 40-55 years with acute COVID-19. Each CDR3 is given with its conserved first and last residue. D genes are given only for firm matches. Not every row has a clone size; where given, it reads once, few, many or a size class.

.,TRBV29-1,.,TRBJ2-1,CSVWTRSYNEQFF,TGCAGCGTATGGACTCGGTCCTACAATGAGCAGTTCTTC
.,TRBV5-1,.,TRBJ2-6,CASRAQVAGANVLTF,TGCGCCAGCAGAGCCCAGGTCGCTGGGGCCAACGTCCTGACTTTC
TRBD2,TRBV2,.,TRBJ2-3,CASRIGGGRALESTDTQYF,TGTGCCAGCAGGATCGGGGGCGGGAGGGCCTTAGAAAGCACAGATACGCAGTATTTT
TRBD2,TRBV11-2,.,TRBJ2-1,CASSLALGTSGSSYNEQFF,TGTGCCAGCAGCTTGGCTCTCGGGACTAGCGGGAGCTCCTACAATGAGCAGTTCTTC
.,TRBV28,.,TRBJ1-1,CASSLGPLMNTEAFF,TGTGCCAGCAGTTTGGGCCCCCTAATGAACACTGAAGCTTTCTTT
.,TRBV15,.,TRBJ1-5,CATSPGGGGNQPQHF,TGTGCCACCAGCCCGGGGGGGGGTGGGAATCAGCCCCAGCATTTT
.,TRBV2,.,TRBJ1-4,CASSETQSGEKLFF,TGTGCCAGCAGTGAAACCCAATCGGGTGAAAAACTGTTTTTT
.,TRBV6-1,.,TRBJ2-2,CASIKAGVAAGSPGELFF,TGTGCCAGCATTAAAGCGGGTGTTGCCGCAGGGTCTCCCGGGGAGCTGTTTTTT
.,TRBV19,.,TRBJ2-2,CASSIDRGRGNTGELFF,TGTGCCAGTAGTATAGATCGAGGCAGGGGGAACACCGGGGAGCTGTTTTTT
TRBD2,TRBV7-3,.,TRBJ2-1,CASSAAPILAGGPGGEQFF,TGTGCCAGCAGCGCCGCCCCTATACTAGCGGGAGGGCCAGGTGGTGAGCAGTTCTTC
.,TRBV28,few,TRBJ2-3,CASRGRRPRTDTQYF,TGTGCCAGCAGGGGGCGAAGGCCCCGCACAGATACGCAGTATTTT
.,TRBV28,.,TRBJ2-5,CASSFKAGGGHTGETQYF,TGTGCCAGCAGTTTTAAAGCAGGGGGAGGACATACGGGGGAGACCCAGTACTTC
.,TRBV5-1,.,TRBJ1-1,CASSLTESMNTEAFF,TGCGCCAGCAGCTTGACGGAGAGCATGAACACTGAAGCTTTCTTT
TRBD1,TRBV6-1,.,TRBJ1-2,CASSDIQGMQGYTF,TGTGCCAGCAGTGATATACAGGGGATGCAGGGCTACACCTTC
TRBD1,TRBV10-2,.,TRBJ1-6,CASRDRDNSPLHF,TGCGCCAGTCGGGACAGAGATAATTCACCCCTCCACTTT
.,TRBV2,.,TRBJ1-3,CASRGAGSGNTIYF,TGTGCCAGCAGGGGGGCAGGCTCTGGAAACACCATATATTTT
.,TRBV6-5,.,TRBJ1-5,CASSTTMNQPQHF,TGTGCCAGCAGCACCACTATGAATCAGCCCCAGCATTTT
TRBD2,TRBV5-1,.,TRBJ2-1,CASSLAVAASGSYNEQFF,TGCGCCAGCAGCTTGGCAGTCGCGGCTAGCGGATCCTACAATGAGCAGTTCTTC
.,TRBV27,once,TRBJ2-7,CASSSLSGLLMPYEQYF,TGTGCCAGCAGTTCCCTCTCAGGGCTACTAATGCCCTACGAGCAGTACTTC
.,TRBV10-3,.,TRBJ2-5,CAIRGGSTQETQYF,TGTGCCATCAGAGGTGGGAGTACACAAGAGACCCAGTACTTC
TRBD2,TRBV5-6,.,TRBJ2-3,CASSRLAGDTQYF,TGTGCCAGCAGCAGACTAGCGGGAGATACGCAGTATTTT
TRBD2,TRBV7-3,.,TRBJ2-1,CASSLRLAGGLDEQFF,TGTGCCAGCAGCCTGCGACTAGCGGGAGGGCTCGATGAGCAGTTCTTC
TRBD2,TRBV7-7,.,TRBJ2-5,CASSLALAGAGETQYF,TGTGCCAGCAGCTTAGCCTTAGCGGGAGCAGGGGAGACCCAGTACTTC
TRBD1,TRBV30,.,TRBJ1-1,CAYTQGARVAFF,TGTGCCTATACTCAGGGGGCGCGAGTTGCTTTCTTT
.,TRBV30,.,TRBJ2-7,CAWEQAYEQYF,TGTGCCTGGGAGCAGGCCTACGAGCAGTACTTC
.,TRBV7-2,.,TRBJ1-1,CASSLIGQTNTEAFF,TGTGCCAGCAGCCTAATCGGACAGACGAACACTGAAGCTTTCTTT
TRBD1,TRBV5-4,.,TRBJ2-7,CASSPRTGGIDEQYF,TGTGCCAGCAGCCCACGAACAGGGGGCATCGACGAGCAGTACTTC
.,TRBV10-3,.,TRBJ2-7,CAISPSSTVARYEQYF,TGTGCCATCAGCCCCAGCTCCACCGTAGCGAGATACGAGCAGTACTTC
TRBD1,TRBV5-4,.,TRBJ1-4,CASSSPGQGNEKLFF,TGTGCCAGCAGCTCTCCGGGACAGGGGAATGAAAAACTGTTTTTT
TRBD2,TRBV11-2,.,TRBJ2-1,CASSSPYGLASNEQFF,TGTGCCAGCAGCTCTCCCTACGGACTAGCCAGCAATGAGCAGTTCTTC
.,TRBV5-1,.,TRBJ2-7,CASSLDTVYEQYF,TGCGCCAGCAGCTTAGACACAGTCTACGAGCAGTACTTC
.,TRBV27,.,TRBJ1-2,CASSLLGGDGYTF,TGTGCCAGCAGTTTATTGGGAGGGGATGGCTACACCTTC
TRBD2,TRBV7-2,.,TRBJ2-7,CASSLWPAGGYEQYF,TGTGCCAGCAGCTTATGGCCAGCGGGAGGTTACGAGCAGTACTTC
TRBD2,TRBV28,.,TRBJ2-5,CASSPGGTTQETQYF,TGTGCCAGCAGTCCAGGTGGGACTACCCAAGAGACCCAGTACTTC
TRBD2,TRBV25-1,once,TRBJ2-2,CASSSSLGAGGPAELFF,TGTGCCAGCAGTAGTAGTCTTGGGGCGGGAGGGCCGGCGGAGCTGTTTTTT
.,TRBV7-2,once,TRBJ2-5,CASSSGLNEETQYF,TGTGCCAGCAGCTCAGGACTAAACGAAGAGACCCAGTACTTC
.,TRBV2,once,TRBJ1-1,CASSPRTVNTEAFF,TGTGCCAGCAGTCCCCGGACAGTAAACACTGAAGCTTTCTTT
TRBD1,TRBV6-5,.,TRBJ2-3,CASSRTGGTDTQYF,TGTGCCAGCAGTAGGACAGGAGGCACAGATACGCAGTATTTT
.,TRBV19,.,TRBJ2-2,CASSIIPGELFF,TGTGCCAGTAGTATTATTCCCGGGGAGCTGTTTTTT
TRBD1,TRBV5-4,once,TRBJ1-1,CASSLTGAEAFF,TGTGCCAGCAGCCTTACAGGGGCTGAAGCTTTCTTT
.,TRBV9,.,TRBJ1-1,CASSVSGGNTEAFF,TGTGCCAGCAGCGTTTCCGGGGGTAACACTGAAGCTTTCTTT
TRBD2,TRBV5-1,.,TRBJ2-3,CASSSGTTTDTQYF,TGCGCCAGCAGCTCCGGGACTACCACAGATACGCAGTATTTT
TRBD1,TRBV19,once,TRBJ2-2,CASFRDSNTGELFF,TGTGCCAGTTTCCGGGACAGCAACACCGGGGAGCTGTTTTTT
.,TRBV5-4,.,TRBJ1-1,CASSGVTGMNTEAFF,TGTGCCAGCAGCGGTGTGACAGGAATGAACACTGAAGCTTTCTTT
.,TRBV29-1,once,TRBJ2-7,CSVELGSPEQYF,TGCAGCGTTGAATTGGGCAGCCCGGAGCAGTACTTC
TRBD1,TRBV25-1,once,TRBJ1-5,CASGGTGVDQPQHF,TGTGCCAGCGGCGGGACAGGGGTCGATCAGCCCCAGCATTTT
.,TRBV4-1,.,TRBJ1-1,CASSQEGSSRPEAFF,TGCGCCAGCAGCCAAGAGGGCAGCTCAAGACCCGAAGCTTTCTTT
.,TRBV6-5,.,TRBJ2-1,CASSTLAPSYNEQFF,TGTGCCAGCAGTACTCTAGCGCCCTCCTACAATGAGCAGTTCTTC
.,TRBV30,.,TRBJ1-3,CARGSGRSSGNTIYF,TGTGCTCGGGGATCAGGGCGAAGCTCTGGAAACACCATATATTTT
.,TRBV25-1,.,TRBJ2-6,CATHTSTGGGSGANVLTF,TGTGCCACCCATACCTCGACAGGTGGAGGTTCCGGGGCCAACGTCCTGACTTTC
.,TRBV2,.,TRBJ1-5,CASSEAPAGVQPQHF,TGTGCCAGCAGTGAAGCGCCGGCAGGGGTGCAGCCCCAGCATTTT
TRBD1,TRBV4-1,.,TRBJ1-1,CASSPTGQGARTEAFF,TGCGCCAGCAGCCCGACGGGACAGGGGGCGCGGACTGAAGCTTTCTTT
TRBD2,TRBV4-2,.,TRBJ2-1,CASSQEASGSRGEQFF,TGTGCCAGCAGCCAAGAAGCTAGCGGGAGTAGGGGTGAGCAGTTCTTC
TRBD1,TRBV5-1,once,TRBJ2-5,CASSLRGQGYEETQYF,TGCGCCAGCAGCCTCCGGGGACAGGGTTACGAAGAGACCCAGTACTTC
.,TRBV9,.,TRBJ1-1,CASSAQGNTEAFF,TGTGCCAGCAGCGCACAGGGGAACACTGAAGCTTTCTTT
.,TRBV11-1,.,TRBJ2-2,CASSLARNAGELFF,TGTGCCAGCAGCTTAGCGCGGAACGCCGGGGAGCTGTTTTTT
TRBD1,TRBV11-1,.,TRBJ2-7,CASSFEQGSYEQYF,TGTGCCAGCAGCTTCGAACAGGGGTCCTACGAGCAGTACTTC
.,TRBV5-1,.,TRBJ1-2,CASSLGGDGYTF,TGCGCCAGCAGCTTGGGCGGGGATGGCTACACCTTC
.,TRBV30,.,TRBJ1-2,CAWSSRPLGYTF,TGTGCCTGGAGCAGTCGCCCCCTCGGCTACACCTTC
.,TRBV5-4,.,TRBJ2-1,CASSFWQGNNEQFF,TGTGCCAGCAGCTTCTGGCAGGGGAACAATGAGCAGTTCTTC